This TCR beta chain derives from a study of healthy donors' naive CD4 and CD8 T cells. Study-level background: Donors came from three age groups: 20-25, 40-50 and 60-70 years.

A linear amplification protocol produced the TCR libraries from approximately 460 ng of total RNA. Per the study methods: Roughly 5 healthy donors contributed about 78,000 sequenced TCR alpha transcripts. One entry per CDR3 protein, called by TCRdb with MiXCR from the reads. The V and J calls and clone size come from TCRdb's table, not from the authors' own analysis. The sample holds some 190,000 distinct CDR3 sequences, 65% to 75% seen once. The study, taken as a whole, reports: Positive CDR3 charge linked to CD4+ cells, negative to CD8+ cells.

Naive T cells were sorted: CD4+CD8-CD45RO-CD45RA+ for CD4+, CD8+CD4-CD45RA+CD27bright for CD8+. On this clonotype itself: The target antigen is unknown.

Material for sequencing was naive CD4+ and CD8+ T cells sorted from blood, pooled from several donors. This TCR derives from a pool of human donors in good health; the sample pools cells from several healthy donors.

CDR3 loop: CASSITQTYNEQFF. The CDR3 DNA follows: TGTGCCAGTAGTATCACCCAAACCTACAATGAGCAGTTCTTC. J is TRBJ2-1 and V is TRBV19; no firm D call. V gave up 3 bases and J gave up 2 bases, with 8 bases separating them. From germline, CDR1 is LNHDA and CDR2 SQIVND (reference sequence). The CDR3 covers 14 residues.